This T cell receptor (beta chain) came from a study of shared clonotypes between healthy human individuals. The protocol was immunoSEQ multiplex PCR, while the TCRdb copy is restricted to in-frame clones and leaves out a portion. The sample has over 2 million clones, roughly 92% seen once; the top ten hold around 0.38%. The ends lost 4 bases at V and 4 bases at J; junction bases unmatched: 6. The CDR3 totals 14 residues. From germline, CDR1 is SGDLS and CDR2 YYNGEE. The sequence was collected from a man younger than 30 in good health. Some clones in this sample may be carry-over from other donors' samples. Source material: naive CD4+ T cells from PBMCs. Subset: CD45RA+ positively selected. The chain has TRBV9 and TRBJ1-2; 8 bases agree with TRBD1. The CDR3 DNA reads TGTGCCAGCAGCCCAACGGGACAGGCCTATGGCTACACCTTC. This gives the protein CASSPTGQAYGYTF.